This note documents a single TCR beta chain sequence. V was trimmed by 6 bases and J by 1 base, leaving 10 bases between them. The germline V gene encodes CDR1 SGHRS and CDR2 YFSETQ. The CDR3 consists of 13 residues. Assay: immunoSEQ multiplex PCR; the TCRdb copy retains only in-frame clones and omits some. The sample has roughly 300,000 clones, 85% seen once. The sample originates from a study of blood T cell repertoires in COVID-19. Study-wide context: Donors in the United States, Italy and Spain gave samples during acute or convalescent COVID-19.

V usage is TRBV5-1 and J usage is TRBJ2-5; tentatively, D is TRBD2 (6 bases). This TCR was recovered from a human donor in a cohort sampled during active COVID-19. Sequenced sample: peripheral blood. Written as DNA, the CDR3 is TGCGCCAGCACAGGGACTTCCCAAGAGACCCAGTACTTC. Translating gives CASTGTSQETQYF.